Here is one T cell receptor (beta chain) with its context. These data come from a study of blood T cell repertoires in COVID-19. CDR1 MGHDK and CDR2 SYGVNS come from the germline V gene. Trimming took 4 bases from V and 1 from J, leaving 7 bases between them. This CDR3 is 13 amino acids long. The assay was immunoSEQ multiplex PCR, and TCRdb's table has in-frame clones only and misses some. The table lists 100,000 to 150,000 clones, over 80% of them singletons. V usage is TRBV25-1 and J usage is TRBJ1-2; weak D call: TRBD1 (6 bases). The source material was peripheral blood. This TCR was sampled from a man in his 70s with acute or convalescent COVID-19. CDR3 loop: CASSVQGNYGYTF. DNA of the CDR3: TGTGCCAGCAGTGTACAGGGTAACTATGGCTACACCTTC.